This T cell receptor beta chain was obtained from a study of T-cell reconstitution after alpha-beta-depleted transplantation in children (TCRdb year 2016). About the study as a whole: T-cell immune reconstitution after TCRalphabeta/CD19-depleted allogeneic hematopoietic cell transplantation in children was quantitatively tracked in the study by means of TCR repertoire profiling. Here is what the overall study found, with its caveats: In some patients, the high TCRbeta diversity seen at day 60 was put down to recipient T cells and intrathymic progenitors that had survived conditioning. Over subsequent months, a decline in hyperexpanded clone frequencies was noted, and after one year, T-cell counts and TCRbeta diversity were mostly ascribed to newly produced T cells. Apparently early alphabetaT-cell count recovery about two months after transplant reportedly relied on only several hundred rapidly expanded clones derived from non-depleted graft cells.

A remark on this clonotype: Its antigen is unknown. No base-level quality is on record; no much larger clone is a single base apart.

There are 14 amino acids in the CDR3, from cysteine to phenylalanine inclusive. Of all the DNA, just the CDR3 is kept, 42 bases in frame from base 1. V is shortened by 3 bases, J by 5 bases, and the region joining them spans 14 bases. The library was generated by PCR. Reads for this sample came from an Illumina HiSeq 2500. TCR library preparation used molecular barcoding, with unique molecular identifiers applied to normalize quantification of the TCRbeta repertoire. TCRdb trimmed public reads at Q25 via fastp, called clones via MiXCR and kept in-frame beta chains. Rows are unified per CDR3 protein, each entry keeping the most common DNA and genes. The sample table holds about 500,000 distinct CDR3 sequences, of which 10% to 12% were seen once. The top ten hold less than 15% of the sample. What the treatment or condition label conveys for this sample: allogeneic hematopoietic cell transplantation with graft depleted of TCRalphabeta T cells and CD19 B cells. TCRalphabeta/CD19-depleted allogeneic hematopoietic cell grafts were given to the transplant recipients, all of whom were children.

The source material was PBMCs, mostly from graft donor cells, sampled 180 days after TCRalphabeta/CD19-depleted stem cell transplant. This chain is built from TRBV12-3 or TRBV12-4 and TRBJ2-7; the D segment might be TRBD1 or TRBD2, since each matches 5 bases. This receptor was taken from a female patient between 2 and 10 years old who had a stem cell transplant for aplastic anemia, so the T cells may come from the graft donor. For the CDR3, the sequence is CASSFGAGINEQYF. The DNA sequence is TGTGCCAGCAGTTTCGGGGCAGGGATCAACGAGCAGTACTTC.